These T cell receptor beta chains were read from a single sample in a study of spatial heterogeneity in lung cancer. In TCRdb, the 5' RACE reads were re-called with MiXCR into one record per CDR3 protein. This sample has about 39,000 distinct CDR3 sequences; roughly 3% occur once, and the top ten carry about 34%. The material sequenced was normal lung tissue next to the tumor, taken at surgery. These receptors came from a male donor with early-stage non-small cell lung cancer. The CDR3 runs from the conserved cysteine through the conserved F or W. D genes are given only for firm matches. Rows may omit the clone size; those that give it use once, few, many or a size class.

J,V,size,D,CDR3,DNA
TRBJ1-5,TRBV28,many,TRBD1,CASTFSTGGNQPQHF,TGTGCCAGCACATTTTCGACAGGGGGAAATCAGCCCCAGCATTTT
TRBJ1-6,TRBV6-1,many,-,CASSENSWGSGNSPLHF,TGTGCCAGCAGTGAAAATTCGTGGGGGTCGGGAAATTCACCCCTCCACTTT
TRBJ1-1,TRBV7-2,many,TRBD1,CASSLQGGKAFF,TGTGCCAGCAGCCTACAGGGGGGCAAGGCTTTCTTT
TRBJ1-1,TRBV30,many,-,CAWSPGPTEAFF,TGTGCCTGGAGCCCGGGCCCCACTGAAGCTTTCTTT
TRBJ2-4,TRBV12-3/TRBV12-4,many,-,CASSLAYMEATIQYF,TGTGCCAGCAGTTTAGCGTACATGGAGGCGACCATTCAGTACTTC
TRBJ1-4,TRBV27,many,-,CASSSAGSNEKLFF,TGTGCCAGCAGTTCCGCGGGTTCTAATGAAAAACTGTTTTTT
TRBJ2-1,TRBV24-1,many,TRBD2,CATSGTSGSLYEQFF,TGTGCCACCAGTGGAACTAGCGGGAGTCTCTATGAGCAGTTCTTC
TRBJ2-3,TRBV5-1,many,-,CASSIGQSSTDTQYF,TGCGCCAGCAGCATTGGGCAGTCTAGCACAGATACGCAGTATTTT
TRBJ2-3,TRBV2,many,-,CARGTPGTDTQYF,TGTGCCAGAGGGACACCTGGCACAGATACGCAGTATTTT
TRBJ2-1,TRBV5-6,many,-,CASSLAMESGQFF,TGTGCCAGCAGCCTAGCGATGGAAAGCGGGCAGTTCTTC
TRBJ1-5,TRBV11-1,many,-,CASSPGLNQPQHF,TGTGCCAGCAGCCCAGGGCTCAATCAGCCCCAGCATTTT
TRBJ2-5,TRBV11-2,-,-,CASSRWREETQYF,TGTGCCAGCAGCCGCTGGCGGGAAGAGACCCAGTACTTC
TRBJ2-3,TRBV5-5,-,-,CASSSETDTQYF,TGTGCCAGCAGCAGTGAGACAGATACGCAGTATTTT
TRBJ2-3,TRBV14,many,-,CASSPRTGPTDTQYF,TGTGCCAGCAGCCCAAGGACTGGGCCCACAGATACGCAGTATTTT
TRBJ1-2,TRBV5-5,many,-,CASRPGHSATGYTF,TGTGCCAGCAGGCCGGGACATTCCGCTACCGGGTACACCTTC
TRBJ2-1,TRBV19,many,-,CASSPTGWGNEQFF,TGTGCCAGTAGTCCCACGGGTTGGGGCAATGAGCAGTTCTTC
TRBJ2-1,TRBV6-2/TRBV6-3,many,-,CATRIFSYNEQFF,TGTGCCACCAGAATATTCTCCTACAATGAGCAGTTCTTC
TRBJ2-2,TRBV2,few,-,CASGGARGTGELFF,TGTGCCAGCGGGGGAGCGAGGGGCACCGGGGAGCTGTTTTTT
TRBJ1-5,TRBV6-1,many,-,CASSEGTFQQPQHF,TGTGCCAGCAGTGAAGGGACCTTTCAACAGCCCCAGCATTTT
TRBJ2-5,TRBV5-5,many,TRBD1,CASSLVLTGGETQYF,TGTGCCAGCAGCTTGGTTTTGACAGGGGGAGAGACCCAGTACTTC
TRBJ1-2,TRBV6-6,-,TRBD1,CASSYPTGTAPSSYYGYTF,TGTGCCAGCAGTTACCCGACCGGGACAGCACCCTCTTCTTACTATGGCTACACCTTC
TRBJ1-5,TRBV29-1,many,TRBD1,CSAVTGVVGQPQHF,TGCAGCGCTGTTACAGGGGTAGTTGGGCAGCCCCAGCATTTT
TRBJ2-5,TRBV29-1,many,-,CSVVPNDVRRETQYF,TGCAGCGTTGTCCCGAACGATGTACGAAGAGAGACCCAGTACTTC
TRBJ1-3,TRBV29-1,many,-,CSVELGTGNTIYF,TGCAGCGTTGAACTTGGGACTGGAAACACCATATATTTT
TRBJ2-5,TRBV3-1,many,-,CASSRSGETQYF,TGTGCCAGCAGCCGGAGTGGAGAGACCCAGTACTTC
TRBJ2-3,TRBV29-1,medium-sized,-,CSVDQGGTDTQYF,TGCAGCGTTGACCAGGGCGGCACAGATACGCAGTATTTT
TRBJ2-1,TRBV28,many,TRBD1,CASSQDSGTGNEQFF,TGTGCCAGCAGCCAGGACTCCGGGACAGGTAATGAGCAGTTCTTC
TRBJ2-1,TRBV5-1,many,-,CASSLGRERGEQFF,TGCGCCAGCAGCTTGGGACGGGAGAGGGGTGAGCAGTTCTTC
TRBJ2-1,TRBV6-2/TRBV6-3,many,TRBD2,CASETSGGYNEQFF,TGTGCCAGCGAAACTAGCGGGGGCTACAATGAGCAGTTCTTC
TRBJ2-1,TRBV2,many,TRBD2,CASRREAGEQFF,TGTGCCAGCAGGCGGGAGGCGGGTGAGCAGTTCTTC
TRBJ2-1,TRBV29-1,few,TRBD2,CSASRELAGSFF,TGCAGCGCTTCACGAGAACTAGCGGGATCGTTCTTC
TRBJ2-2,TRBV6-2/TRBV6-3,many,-,CASRTLAISNTGELFF,TGTGCCAGCAGAACCTTAGCAATTTCGAACACCGGGGAGCTGTTTTTT
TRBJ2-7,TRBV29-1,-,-,CSVEGLPGMDYEQYF,TGCAGCGTTGAAGGTCTGCCGGGGATGGACTACGAGCAGTACTTC
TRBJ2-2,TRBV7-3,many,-,CASSPNRGSGELFF,TGTGCCAGCAGCCCTAATCGGGGATCCGGGGAGCTGTTTTTT
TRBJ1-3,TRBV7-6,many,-,CASSLFTRGDSSGNTIYF,TGTGCCAGCAGCTTATTCACCCGAGGGGATTCATCTGGAAACACCATATATTTT
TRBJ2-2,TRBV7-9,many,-,CASSSRQGLGTGELFF,TGTGCCAGCAGCTCGAGACAGGGACTCGGCACCGGGGAGCTGTTTTTT
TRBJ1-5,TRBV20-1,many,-,CSATSDAGSNQPQHF,TGCAGTGCCACCTCTGATGCGGGAAGCAATCAGCCCCAGCATTTT